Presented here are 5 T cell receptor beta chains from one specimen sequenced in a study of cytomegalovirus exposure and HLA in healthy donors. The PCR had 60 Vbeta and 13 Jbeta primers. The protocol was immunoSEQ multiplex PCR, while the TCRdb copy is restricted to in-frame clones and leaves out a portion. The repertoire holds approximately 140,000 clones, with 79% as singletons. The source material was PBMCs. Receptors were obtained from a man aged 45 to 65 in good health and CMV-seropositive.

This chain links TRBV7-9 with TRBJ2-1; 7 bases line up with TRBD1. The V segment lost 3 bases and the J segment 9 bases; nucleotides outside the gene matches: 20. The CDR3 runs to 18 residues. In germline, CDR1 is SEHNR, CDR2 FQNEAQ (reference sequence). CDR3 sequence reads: CASSFLAPGGPQGSEQFF. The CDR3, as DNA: TGTGCCAGCAGCTTCTTGGCTCCAGGGGGACCGCAGGGGAGTGAGCAGTTCTTC.

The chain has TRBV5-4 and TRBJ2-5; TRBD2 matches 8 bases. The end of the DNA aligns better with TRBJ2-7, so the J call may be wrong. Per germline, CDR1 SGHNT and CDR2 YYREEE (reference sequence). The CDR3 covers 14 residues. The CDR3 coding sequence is TGTGCCAGCAGCTTGGTCGGGAGGGCCCACGAGCAGTACTTC. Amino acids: CASSLVGRAHEQYF.

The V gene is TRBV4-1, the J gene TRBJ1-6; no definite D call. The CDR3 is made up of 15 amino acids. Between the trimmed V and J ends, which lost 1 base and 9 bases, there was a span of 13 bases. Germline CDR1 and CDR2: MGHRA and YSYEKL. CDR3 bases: TGCGCCAGCAGCCAAGCGGTGGGCACGAGTTCACCCCTCCACTTT. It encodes CASSQAVGTSSPLHF.

The CDR3 sequence is CASSLDRGKNTEAFF. The CDR3 DNA follows: TGCGCCAGCAGCTTGGACAGGGGGAAGAACACTGAAGCTTTCTTT. This chain links TRBV5-1 with TRBJ1-1; 8 bases map to TRBD1. The germline CDR1 and CDR2 sequences are SGHRS and YFSETQ. J lost 1 base, V lost 0 bases, and 2 bases had no gene match. The CDR3 extends over 15 amino acids.

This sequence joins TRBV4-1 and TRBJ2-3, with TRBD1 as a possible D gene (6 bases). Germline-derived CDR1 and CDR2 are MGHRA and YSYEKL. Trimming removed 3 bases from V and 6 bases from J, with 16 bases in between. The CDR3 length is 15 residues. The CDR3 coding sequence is TGCGCCAGCAGCCAGACAGGTGGGAGAGGGGATACGCAGTATTTT. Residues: CASSQTGGRGDTQYF.